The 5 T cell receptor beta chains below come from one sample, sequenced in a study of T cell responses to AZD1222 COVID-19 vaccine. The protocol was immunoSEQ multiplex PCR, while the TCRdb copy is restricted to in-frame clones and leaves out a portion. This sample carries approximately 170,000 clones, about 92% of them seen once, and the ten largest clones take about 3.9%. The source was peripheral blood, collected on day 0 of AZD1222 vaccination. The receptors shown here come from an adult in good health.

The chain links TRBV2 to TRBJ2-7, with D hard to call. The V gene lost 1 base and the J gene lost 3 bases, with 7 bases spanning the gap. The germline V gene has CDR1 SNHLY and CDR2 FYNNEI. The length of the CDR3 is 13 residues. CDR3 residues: CASSEGQIYEQYF. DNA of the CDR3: TGTGCCAGCAGTGAAGGACAAATCTACGAGCAGTACTTC.

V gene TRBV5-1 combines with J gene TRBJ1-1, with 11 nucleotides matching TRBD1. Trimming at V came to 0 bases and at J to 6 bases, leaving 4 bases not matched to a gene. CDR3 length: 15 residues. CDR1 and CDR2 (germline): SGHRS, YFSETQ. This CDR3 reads CASSLVGDRGSEAFF. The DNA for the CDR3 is TGCGCCAGCAGCTTGGTGGGGGACAGGGGGTCTGAAGCTTTCTTT.

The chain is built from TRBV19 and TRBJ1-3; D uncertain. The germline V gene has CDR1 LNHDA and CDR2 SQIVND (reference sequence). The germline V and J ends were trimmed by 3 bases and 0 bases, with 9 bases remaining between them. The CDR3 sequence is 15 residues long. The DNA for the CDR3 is TGTGCCAGTAGTATCCTCCGGAGCTCTGGAAACACCATATATTTT. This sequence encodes CASSILRSSGNTIYF.

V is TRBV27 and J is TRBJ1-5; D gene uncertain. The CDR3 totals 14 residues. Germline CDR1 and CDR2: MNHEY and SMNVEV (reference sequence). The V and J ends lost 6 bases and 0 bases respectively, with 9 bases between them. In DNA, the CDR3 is TGTGCCAGCAGCATAATATTTAGCAATCAGCCCCAGCATTTT. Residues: CASSIIFSNQPQHF.

The CDR3 region is CASGGGGNQPQHF. CDR3 sequence (DNA): TGCGCCAGCGGCGGGGGGGGCAATCAGCCCCAGCATTTT. The chain links TRBV4-1 to TRBJ1-5, with D perhaps matching TRBD1 (5 bases). The germline V and J ends were trimmed by 8 bases and 2 bases, with 10 bases remaining between them. Germline CDR1 MGHRA, CDR2 YSYEKL. The CDR3 runs to 13 residues.